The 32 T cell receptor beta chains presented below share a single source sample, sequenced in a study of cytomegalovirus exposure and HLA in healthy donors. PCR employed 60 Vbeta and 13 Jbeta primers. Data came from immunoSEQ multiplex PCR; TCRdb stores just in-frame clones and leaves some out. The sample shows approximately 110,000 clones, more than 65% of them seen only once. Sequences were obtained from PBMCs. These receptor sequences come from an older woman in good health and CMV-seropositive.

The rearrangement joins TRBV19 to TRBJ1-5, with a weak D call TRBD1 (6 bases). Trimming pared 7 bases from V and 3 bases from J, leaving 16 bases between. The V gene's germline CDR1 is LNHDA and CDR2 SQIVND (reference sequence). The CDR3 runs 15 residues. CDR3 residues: CASNDRGAYNQPQHF. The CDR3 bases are TGTGCCAGTAACGATCGGGGGGCCTACAATCAGCCCCAGCATTTT.

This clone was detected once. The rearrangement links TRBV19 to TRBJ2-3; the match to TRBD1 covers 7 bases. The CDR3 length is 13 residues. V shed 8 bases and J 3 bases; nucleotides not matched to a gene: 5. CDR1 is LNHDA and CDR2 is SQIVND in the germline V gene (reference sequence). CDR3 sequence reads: CASAGRGTDTQYF. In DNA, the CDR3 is TGTGCCAGTGCCGGCAGGGGGACAGATACGCAGTATTTT.

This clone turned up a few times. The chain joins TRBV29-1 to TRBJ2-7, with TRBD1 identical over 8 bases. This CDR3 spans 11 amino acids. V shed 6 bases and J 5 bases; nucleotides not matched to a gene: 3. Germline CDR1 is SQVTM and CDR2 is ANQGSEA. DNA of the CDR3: TGCAGCGTGAGGACAGGGAACGAGCAGTACTTC. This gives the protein CSVRTGNEQYF.

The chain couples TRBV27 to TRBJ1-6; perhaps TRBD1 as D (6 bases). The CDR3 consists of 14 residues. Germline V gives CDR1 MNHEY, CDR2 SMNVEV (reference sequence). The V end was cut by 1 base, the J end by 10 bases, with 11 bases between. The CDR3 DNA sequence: TGTGCCAGCAGTTTATGGCAGGGGAACTCACCCCTCCACTTT. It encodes CASSLWQGNSPLHF.

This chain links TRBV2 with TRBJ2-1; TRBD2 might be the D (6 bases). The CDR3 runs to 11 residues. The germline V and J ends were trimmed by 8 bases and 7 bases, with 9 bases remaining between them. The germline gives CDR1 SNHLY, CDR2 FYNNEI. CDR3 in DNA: TGTGCCAGCCTCCTAGCGAATGAGCAGTTCTTC. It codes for CASLLANEQFF.

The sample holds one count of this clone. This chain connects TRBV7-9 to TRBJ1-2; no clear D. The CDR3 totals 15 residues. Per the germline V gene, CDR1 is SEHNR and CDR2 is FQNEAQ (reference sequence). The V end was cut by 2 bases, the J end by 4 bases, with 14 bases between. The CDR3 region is CASSLSGRRTYGYTF. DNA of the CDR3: TGTGCCAGCAGCTTAAGCGGTCGGCGTACCTATGGCTACACCTTC.

In DNA form, the CDR3 reads TGTGCCAGTAGTTCGGCCGGGACAGGGACTCGCGAGCAGTACTTC. Amino acid sequence: CASSSAGTGTREQYF. The V gene is TRBV19, the J gene TRBJ2-7, with 9 bases identical to TRBD1. J was trimmed by 6 bases and V by 5 bases; bases with no gene match: 11. CDR1 and CDR2 (germline): LNHDA, SQIVND (reference sequence). This CDR3 has 15 residues.

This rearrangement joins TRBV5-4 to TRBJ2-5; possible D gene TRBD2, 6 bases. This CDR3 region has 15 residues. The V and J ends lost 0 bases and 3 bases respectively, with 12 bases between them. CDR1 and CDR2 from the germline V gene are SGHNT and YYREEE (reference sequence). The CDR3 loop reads CASSLEQAGKETQYF. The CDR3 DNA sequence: TGTGCCAGCAGCTTGGAGCAGGCGGGGAAAGAGACCCAGTACTTC. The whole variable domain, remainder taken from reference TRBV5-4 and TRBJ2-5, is ETGVTQSPTHLIKTRGQQVTLRCSSQSGHNTVSWYQQALGQGPQFIFQYYREEENGRGNFPPRFSGLQFPNYSSELNVNALELDDSALYLCASSLEQAGKETQYFGPGTRLLVL.

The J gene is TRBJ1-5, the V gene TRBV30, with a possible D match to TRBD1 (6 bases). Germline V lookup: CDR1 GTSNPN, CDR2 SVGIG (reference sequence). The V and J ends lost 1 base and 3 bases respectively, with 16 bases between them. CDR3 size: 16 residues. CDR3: CAWSAYRVGPNQPQHF. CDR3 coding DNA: TGTGCCTGGAGTGCTTACAGGGTTGGCCCCAATCAGCCCCAGCATTTT.

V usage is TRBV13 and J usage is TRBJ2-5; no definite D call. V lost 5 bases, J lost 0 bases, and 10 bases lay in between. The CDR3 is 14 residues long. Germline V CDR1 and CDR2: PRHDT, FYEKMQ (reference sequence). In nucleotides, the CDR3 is TGTGCCAGCAGCGAACCACTAAACCAAGAGACCCAGTACTTC. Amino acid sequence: CASSEPLNQETQYF.

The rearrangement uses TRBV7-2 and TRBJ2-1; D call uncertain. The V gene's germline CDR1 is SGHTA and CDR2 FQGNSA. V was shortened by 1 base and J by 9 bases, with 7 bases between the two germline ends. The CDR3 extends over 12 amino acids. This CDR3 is CASSLVLTEQFF. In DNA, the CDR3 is TGTGCCAGCAGCTTAGTTCTAACTGAGCAGTTCTTC.

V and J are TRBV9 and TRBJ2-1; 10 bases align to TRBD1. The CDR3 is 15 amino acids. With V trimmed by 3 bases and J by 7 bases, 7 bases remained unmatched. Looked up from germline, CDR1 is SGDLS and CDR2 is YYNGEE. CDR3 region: CASSAGTGDYNEQFF. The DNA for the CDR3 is TGTGCCAGCAGCGCCGGGACAGGGGATTATAATGAGCAGTTCTTC.

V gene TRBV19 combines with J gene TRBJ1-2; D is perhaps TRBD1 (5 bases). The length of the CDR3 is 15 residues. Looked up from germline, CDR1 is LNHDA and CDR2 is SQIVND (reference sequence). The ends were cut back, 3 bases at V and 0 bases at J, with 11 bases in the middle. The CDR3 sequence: CASSIKGGANYGYTF. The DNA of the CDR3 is TGTGCCAGTAGTATCAAGGGAGGGGCTAACTATGGCTACACCTTC. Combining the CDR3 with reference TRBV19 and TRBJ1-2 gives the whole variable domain DGGITQSPKYLFRKEGQNVTLSCEQNLNHDAMYWYRQDPGQGLRLIYYSQIVNDFQKGDIAEGYSVSREKKESFPLTVTSAQKNPTAFYLCASSIKGGANYGYTFGSGTRLTVV.

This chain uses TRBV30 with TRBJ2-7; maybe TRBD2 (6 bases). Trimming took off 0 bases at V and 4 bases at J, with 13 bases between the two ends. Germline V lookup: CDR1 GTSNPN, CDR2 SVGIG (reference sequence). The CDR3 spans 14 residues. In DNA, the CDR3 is TGTGCCTGGAGTGTACTGGACTACCAATACGAGCAGTACTTC. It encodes CAWSVLDYQYEQYF. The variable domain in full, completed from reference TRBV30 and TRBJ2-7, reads SQTIHQWPATLVQPVGSPLSLECTVEGTSNPNLYWYRQAAGRGLQLLFYSVGIGQISSEVPQNLSASRPQDRQFILSSKKLLLSDSGFYLCAWSVLDYQYEQYFGPGTRLTVT.

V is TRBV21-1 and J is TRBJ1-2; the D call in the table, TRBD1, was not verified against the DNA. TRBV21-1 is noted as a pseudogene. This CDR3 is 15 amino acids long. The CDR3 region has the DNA TGTGCCAGCCGACACGGACAGCCCGTTAACTATGGCTACACCTTC. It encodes CASRHGQPVNYGYTF.

CDR3 residues: CASSFLDREAFF. Here the CDR3 DNA reads TGTGCCAGCAGCTTTCTGGACAGGGAAGCTTTCTTT. The rearrangement uses TRBV7-2 and TRBJ1-1, with 7 nucleotides matching TRBD1. J lost 8 bases, V lost 3 bases, and 3 bases had no gene match. Germline V gene data show CDR1 as SGHTA and CDR2 as FQGNSA. The CDR3 is 12 residues long.

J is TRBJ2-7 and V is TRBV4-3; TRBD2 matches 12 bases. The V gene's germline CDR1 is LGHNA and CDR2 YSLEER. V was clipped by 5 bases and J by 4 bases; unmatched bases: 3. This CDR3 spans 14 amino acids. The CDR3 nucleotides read TGCGCCAGCAGCAAGACTAGCGGGAGTTACGAGCAGTACTTC. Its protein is CASSKTSGSYEQYF.

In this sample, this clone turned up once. DNA for the CDR3: TGTGCCACCATCGGGACAGCCTCTGGAAACACCATATATTTT. This codes for CATIGTASGNTIYF. The chain recombines TRBV6-6 with TRBJ1-3; 7 bases are a match to TRBD1. V lost 10 bases, J lost 0 bases, and 6 bases stayed unmatched. Germline V CDR1 and CDR2: MNHNY, SVGAGI (reference sequence). There are 14 residues in the CDR3.

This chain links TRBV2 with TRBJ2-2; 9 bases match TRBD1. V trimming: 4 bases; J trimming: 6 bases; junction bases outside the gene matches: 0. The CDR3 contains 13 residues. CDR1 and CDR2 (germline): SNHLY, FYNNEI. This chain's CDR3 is CASSGQGAGELFF. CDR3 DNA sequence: TGTGCCAGCAGTGGACAGGGGGCCGGGGAGCTGTTTTTT.

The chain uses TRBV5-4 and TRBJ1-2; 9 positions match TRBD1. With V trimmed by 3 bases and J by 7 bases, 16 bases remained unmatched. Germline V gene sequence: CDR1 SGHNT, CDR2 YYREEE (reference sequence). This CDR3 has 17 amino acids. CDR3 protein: CASSSGTGTTGVGGYTF. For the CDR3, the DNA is TGTGCCAGCAGCTCCGGGACAGGGACGACCGGGGTGGGTGGCTACACCTTC.

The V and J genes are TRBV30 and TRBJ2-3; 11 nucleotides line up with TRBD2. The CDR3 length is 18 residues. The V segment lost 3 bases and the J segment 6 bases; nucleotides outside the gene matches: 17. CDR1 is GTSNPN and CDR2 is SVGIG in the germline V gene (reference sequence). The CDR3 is CAWSDLTVGLAALDTQYF. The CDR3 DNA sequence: TGTGCCTGGAGCGACCTGACCGTGGGACTAGCGGCCTTGGATACGCAGTATTTT.

The CDR3 protein is CAWSLQNSGNTIYF. The CDR3 region has the DNA TGTGCCTGGAGCCTTCAGAATTCTGGAAACACCATATATTTT. The chain carries TRBV30 and TRBJ1-3; D is unclear. This CDR3 spans 14 amino acids. The germline CDR1 and CDR2 sequences are GTSNPN and SVGIG (reference sequence). Trimming removed 3 bases from V and 1 base from J, with 10 bases in between.

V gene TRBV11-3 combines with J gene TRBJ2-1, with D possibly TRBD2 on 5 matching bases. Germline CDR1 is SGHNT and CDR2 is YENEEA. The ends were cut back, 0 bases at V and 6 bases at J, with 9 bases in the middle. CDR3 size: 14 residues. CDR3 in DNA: TGTGCCAGCAGCTTAGACTTAGCGAGCAATGAGCAGTTCTTC. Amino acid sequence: CASSLDLASNEQFF.

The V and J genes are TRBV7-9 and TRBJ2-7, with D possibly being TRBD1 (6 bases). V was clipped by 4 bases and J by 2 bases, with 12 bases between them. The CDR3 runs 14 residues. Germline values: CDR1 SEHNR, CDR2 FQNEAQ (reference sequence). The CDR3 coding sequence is TGTGCCAGCAGCTCACAGGGAATCCCCTACGAGCAGTACTTC. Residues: CASSSQGIPYEQYF.

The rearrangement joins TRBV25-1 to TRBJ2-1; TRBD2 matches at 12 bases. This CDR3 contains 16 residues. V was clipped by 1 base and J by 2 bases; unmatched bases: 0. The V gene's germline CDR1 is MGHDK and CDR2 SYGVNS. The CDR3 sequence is CASSEWTSGAYNEQFF. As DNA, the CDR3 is TGTGCCAGCAGTGAATGGACTAGCGGGGCCTACAATGAGCAGTTCTTC.

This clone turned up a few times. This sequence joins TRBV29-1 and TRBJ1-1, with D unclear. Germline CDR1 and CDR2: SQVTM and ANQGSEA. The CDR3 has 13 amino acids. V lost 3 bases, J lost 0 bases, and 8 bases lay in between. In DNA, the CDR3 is TGCAGCGTTGAGGGCGATATGAACACTGAAGCTTTCTTT. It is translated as CSVEGDMNTEAFF.

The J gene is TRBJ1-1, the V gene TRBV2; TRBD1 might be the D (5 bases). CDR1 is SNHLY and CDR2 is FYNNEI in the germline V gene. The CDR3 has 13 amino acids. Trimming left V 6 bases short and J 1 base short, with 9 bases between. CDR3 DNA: TGTGCCAGCAGCGTCCAGGGGAACACTGAAGCTTTCTTT. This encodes CASSVQGNTEAFF.

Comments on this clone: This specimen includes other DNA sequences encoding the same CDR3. In DNA, the CDR3 is TGTGCCAGCAGCTTTAGGGGGCCCACAGATACGCAGTATTTT. It is translated as CASSFRGPTDTQYF. This chain uses TRBV7-3 with TRBJ2-3, with 7 nucleotides matching TRBD1. Germline CDR1 is SGHTA and CDR2 is FQGTGA. The CDR3 covers 14 residues. Trimming removed 3 bases from V and 2 bases from J; junction bases left unmatched: 2. Full variable domain (outside the CDR3, taken from reference TRBV7-3 and TRBJ2-3): GAGVSQTPSNKVTEKGKYVELRCDPISGHTALYWYRQSLGQGPEFLIYFQGTGAADDSGLPNDRFFAVRPEGSVSTLKIQRTERGDSAVYLCASSFRGPTDTQYFGPGTRLTVL.

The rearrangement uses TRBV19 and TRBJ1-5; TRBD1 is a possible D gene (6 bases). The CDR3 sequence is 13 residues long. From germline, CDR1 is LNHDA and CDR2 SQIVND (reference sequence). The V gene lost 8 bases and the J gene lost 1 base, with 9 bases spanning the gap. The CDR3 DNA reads TGTGCCAGTGGGGACAAGAGCAATCAGCCCCAGCATTTT. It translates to CASGDKSNQPQHF.

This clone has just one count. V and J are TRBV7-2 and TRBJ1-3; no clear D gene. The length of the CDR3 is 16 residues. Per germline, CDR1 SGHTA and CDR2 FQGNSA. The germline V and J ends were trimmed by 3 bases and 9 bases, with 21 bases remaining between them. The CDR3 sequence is CASSLSFGRSGGTIYF. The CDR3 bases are TGTGCCAGCAGCTTGAGCTTCGGAAGAAGTGGCGGCACCATATATTTT.

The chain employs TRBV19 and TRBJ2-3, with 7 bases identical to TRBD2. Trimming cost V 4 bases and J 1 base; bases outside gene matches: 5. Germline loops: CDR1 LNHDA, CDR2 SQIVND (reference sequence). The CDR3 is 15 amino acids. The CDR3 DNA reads TGTGCCAGTAGTAATGGGGGGGTCCGCACAGATACGCAGTATTTT. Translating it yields CASSNGGVRTDTQYF.

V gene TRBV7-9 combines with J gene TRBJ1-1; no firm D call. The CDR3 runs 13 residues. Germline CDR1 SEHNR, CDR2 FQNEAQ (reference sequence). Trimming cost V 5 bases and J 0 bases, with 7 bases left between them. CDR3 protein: CASSIDMNTEAFF. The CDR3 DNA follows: TGTGCCAGCAGCATCGACATGAACACTGAAGCTTTCTTT.